One sample yielded the 31 T cell receptor beta chains listed below, sequenced in a study of blood T cell repertoires in COVID-19. The table came from immunoSEQ multiplex PCR; TCRdb's copy has only in-frame clones and leaves some out. The sample consists of roughly 200,000 clones, around nine tenths of them appearing once. Sequencing was carried out using peripheral blood. These receptors originate from a woman between 40 and 50 years old who had recovered from COVID-19.

The rearrangement joins TRBV5-1 to TRBJ1-3; 9 nucleotides match TRBD1. The CDR3 is 17 residues long. Germline V gives CDR1 SGHRS, CDR2 YFSETQ. J lost 0 bases, V lost 0 bases, and 4 bases had no gene match. CDR3 sequence (DNA): TGCGCCAGCAGCTTGGAGCCGGGACAGGGCTCTGGAAACACCATATATTTT. This codes for CASSLEPGQGSGNTIYF.

The chain joins TRBV3-1 (or the pseudogene TRBV3-2) to TRBJ2-1; 7 nucleotides match TRBD2. The V gene end was trimmed by 7 bases and the J gene end by 2 bases; junction bases not matched to a gene: 8. The CDR3 is 15 residues long. Germline CDR1 reads LGHDT; CDR2 reads YNNKEL (reference sequence). CDR3: CASTPMGGAYNEQFF. CDR3 nucleotides: TGTGCCAGCACCCCAATGGGGGGGGCCTACAATGAGCAGTTCTTC.

Details on this clone: Other nucleotide sequences from this sample produce the same CDR3. The J gene is TRBJ1-2, the V gene TRBV5-1; TRBD1 matches 7 bases. The CDR3 is made up of 15 amino acids. Looked up from germline, CDR1 is SGHRS and CDR2 is YFSETQ. V was clipped by 0 bases and J by 0 bases; unmatched bases: 2. CDR3 in DNA: TGCGCCAGCAGCTTGGGGGGGACAGCTAACTATGGCTACACCTTC. The encoded protein is CASSLGGTANYGYTF.

V and J are TRBV12-5 and TRBJ1-5; 9 bases fit TRBD1. The CDR3 length is 15 residues. The J segment lost 7 bases and the V segment lost 0 bases, leaving 4 bases of the junction unmatched. CDR1 is LGHNT and CDR2 is FRNRAP in the germline V gene. The DNA of the CDR3 is TGTGCTAGTGGTTTGGTTACAGGGGGCGGGCAGCCCCAGCATTTT. It encodes CASGLVTGGGQPQHF.

The chain employs TRBV9 and TRBJ1-1; 7 bases match TRBD1. The CDR3 extends over 14 amino acids. The V segment lost 3 bases and the J segment 1 base; nucleotides outside the gene matches: 3. Germline V gene sequence: CDR1 SGDLS, CDR2 YYNGEE. CDR3 coding DNA: TGTGCCAGCAGCGCCAGGGGGAGGAACACTGAAGCTTTCTTT. It yields the protein CASSARGRNTEAFF.

The chain uses TRBV3-1 (or the pseudogene TRBV3-2) and TRBJ2-1, with TRBD2 identical over 14 bases. CDR1 and CDR2 (germline): LGHDT, YNNKEL (reference sequence). The CDR3 spans 18 residues. J was trimmed by 2 bases and V by 3 bases; bases with no gene match: 6. The CDR3 region is CASSHSGLAGGAYNEQFF. The CDR3 coding sequence is TGTGCCAGCAGCCATTCTGGACTAGCGGGAGGTGCCTACAATGAGCAGTTCTTC.

A single count supports this clone. V is TRBV5-1 and J is TRBJ2-5; 9 bases are a match to TRBD1. CDR1 is SGHRS, CDR2 YFSETQ, per germline. The CDR3 loop spans 15 amino acids. V trimming: 0 bases; J trimming: 5 bases; junction bases outside the gene matches: 5. The CDR3 DNA sequence: TGCGCCAGCAGCTTGGCCGGGACAGGGAAGGAGACCCAGTACTTC. Translated, it gives CASSLAGTGKETQYF.

The chain recombines TRBV6-6 with TRBJ2-1, with D perhaps matching TRBD2 (6 bases). The CDR3 has 15 amino acids. V gave up 5 bases and J gave up 4 bases, with 15 bases separating them. CDR1 is MNHNY, CDR2 SVGAGI, per germline (reference sequence). The CDR3 spells CASSRSGTVYNEQFF. The CDR3 bases are TGTGCCAGCAGTCGATCCGGGACTGTATACAATGAGCAGTTCTTC.

This chain links TRBV6-1 with TRBJ2-1, with 8 bases that match TRBD1. Germline CDR1 is MNHNS and CDR2 is SASEGT. The CDR3 has 14 residues. V was clipped by 0 bases and J by 9 bases; unmatched bases: 4. The CDR3 nucleotides read TGTGCCAGCAGTGAAGCGCTAGACAGGGGTGAGCAGTTCTTC. Encoded protein: CASSEALDRGEQFF.

This clone was detected only once. The genes are TRBV11-2 and TRBJ2-7; 8 nucleotides match TRBD2. The CDR3 is made up of 13 amino acids. Germline trimming cut 7 bases from V and 6 bases from J; bases unmatched to any gene: 8. The germline CDR1 and CDR2 sequences are SGHAT and FQNNGV. In DNA, the CDR3 is TGTGCCAGCACCCGGGAGGGGAGAGGCGAGCAGTACTTC. Protein sequence: CASTREGRGEQYF.

The chain couples TRBV19 to TRBJ2-3, with D possibly being TRBD2 (6 bases). Germline V gene sequence: CDR1 LNHDA, CDR2 SQIVND (reference sequence). The CDR3 length is 13 residues. Trimming removed 6 bases from V and 2 bases from J, with 9 bases in between. The CDR3 loop reads CASREGTTDTQYF. CDR3 DNA: TGTGCCAGTAGGGAGGGGACCACAGATACGCAGTATTTT.

The V and J genes are TRBV28 and TRBJ2-1, with D unclear. This CDR3 has 14 amino acids. V shed 6 bases and J shed 12 bases, with 21 bases lying between them. CDR1 MDHEN and CDR2 SYDVKM come from the germline V gene. This chain's CDR3 is CASRAHDEIWRQFF. The CDR3 nucleotides are TGTGCCAGCAGAGCACATGACGAAATATGGAGGCAGTTCTTC.

The chain combines TRBV6-2 or TRBV6-3 with TRBJ1-1; TRBD1 might be the D (6 bases). Trimming stripped 2 bases from V and 4 bases from J, with 20 bases between. Per germline, CDR1 MNHEY and CDR2 SVGEGT. This CDR3 contains 17 residues. The CDR3 sequence is CASSYVAGARLGTEAFF. CDR3 sequence (DNA): TGTGCCAGCAGTTACGTCGCAGGGGCAAGGTTGGGCACTGAAGCTTTCTTT.

This sequence joins TRBV7-6 and TRBJ2-1; TRBD2 aligns across 14 bases. The V and J ends lost 2 bases and 7 bases, in that order; junction bases with no gene match: 19. This CDR3 is built from 21 residues. CDR1 and CDR2 (germline): SGHVS, FNYEAQ. The CDR3 protein is CASSLNIDDSPGTSGRNEQFF. The CDR3 coding sequence is TGTGCCAGCAGCTTAAACATAGACGACAGTCCCGGGACTAGCGGGAGAAATGAGCAGTTCTTC.

The chain links TRBV9 to TRBJ2-7; D gene uncertain. Germline V lookup: CDR1 SGDLS, CDR2 YYNGEE. With 0 bases removed from V and 6 bases from J, the gap between germline ends came to 16 bases. The CDR3 contains 15 residues. The CDR3 DNA reads as TGTGCCAGCAGCGTAGCGTCAACAGTTGTTGGCGAGCAGTACTTC. This gives the protein CASSVASTVVGEQYF.

This chain links TRBV7-9 with TRBJ2-7; TRBD1 matches at 10 bases. CDR3 length equals 16 residues. The V gene end was trimmed by 6 bases and the J gene end by 5 bases; junction bases not matched to a gene: 13. The germline V gene has CDR1 SEHNR and CDR2 FQNEAQ (reference sequence). The CDR3 spells CASRRGQTGGLDEQYF. In nucleotides, the CDR3 is TGTGCCAGCAGGAGGGGGCAGACAGGGGGCCTGGACGAGCAGTACTTC. Variable domain in full (rest from reference TRBV7-9 and TRBJ2-7): DTGVSQNPRHKITKRGQNVTFRCDPISEHNRLYWYRQTLGQGPEFLTYFQNEAQLEKSRLLSDRFSAERPKGSFSTLEIQRTEQGDSAMYLCASRRGQTGGLDEQYFGPGTRLTVT.

V and J are TRBV6-5 and TRBJ2-1; 11 positions agree with TRBD1. Germline trimming cut 8 bases from V and 4 bases from J; bases unmatched to any gene: 4. Germline assignment: CDR1 MNHEY and CDR2 SVGAGI. CDR3 length: 14 amino acids. CDR3 protein: CASAGQGAYNEQFF. The CDR3 bases are TGTGCCAGCGCAGGACAGGGGGCTTACAATGAGCAGTTCTTC.

The chain couples TRBV24-1 to TRBJ1-1; D is unclear. The CDR3 spans 12 residues. V lost 4 bases and J 6 bases, leaving 8 bases between the germline ends. CDR1 and CDR2 (germline): KGHDR, SFDVKD. In nucleotides, the CDR3 is TGTGCCACCAGTGACCCAGGTGCTGAAGCTTTCTTT. This translates into CATSDPGAEAFF.

The chain is built from TRBV19 and TRBJ1-1, with TRBD1 matching over 9 bases. Germline V gene lookup returns CDR1 LNHDA and CDR2 SQIVND (reference sequence). This CDR3 is built from 17 residues. J gave up 8 bases and V 5 bases, and 18 bases lay outside the gene matches. CDR3 region: CASSAIPGQGSRGEAFF. As DNA, the CDR3 is TGTGCCAGTAGTGCCATCCCGGGACAGGGAAGTCGGGGAGAAGCTTTCTTT.

This clone was recorded only once. The V call is TRBV2, the J call TRBJ1-2; D not certain. V lost 6 bases and J lost 7, with 12 bases in between. This CDR3 comprises 12 residues. Germline V gene sequence: CDR1 SNHLY, CDR2 FYNNEI. CDR3 in amino acids: CASRPELSGYTF. CDR3 sequence (DNA): TGTGCCAGCAGACCCGAACTATCTGGCTACACCTTC.

The chain uses TRBV7-2 and TRBJ2-3, with 9 bases identical to TRBD2. Germline CDR1 is SGHTA and CDR2 is FQGNSA. Trimming took 1 base from V and 14 from J; bases not matched to a gene: 7. This CDR3 is built from 13 residues. The CDR3 reads CASSLENMREGYF. CDR3 bases: TGTGCCAGCAGCTTAGAGAATATGCGGGAGGGGTATTTT.

CDR3 sequence: CAISESAGRGLGYTF. DNA of the CDR3: TGTGCCATCAGTGAGTCTGCTGGGAGGGGCCTAGGCTACACCTTC. The chain employs TRBV10-3 and TRBJ1-2; D may be TRBD1 (5 bases). Trimming pared 0 bases from V and 8 bases from J, leaving 16 bases between. The germline V gene encodes CDR1 ENHRY and CDR2 SYGVKD. This CDR3 region has 15 residues.

This clone occurred once. The V call is TRBV18, the J call TRBJ2-1; 10 bases line up with TRBD2. J gave up 1 base and V 1 base, and 4 bases lay outside the gene matches. There are 17 residues in the CDR3. CDR1 KGHSH and CDR2 LQKENI come from the germline V gene. Here the CDR3 reads CASSPRLAGVSYNEQFF. For the CDR3, the DNA is TGTGCCAGCTCACCACGCCTAGCGGGAGTTTCCTACAATGAGCAGTTCTTC.

The chain joins TRBV6-4 to TRBJ2-3; no definite D call. Germline V gene data show CDR1 as MRHNA and CDR2 as SNTAGT. With 0 bases removed from V and 3 bases from J, the gap between germline ends came to 4 bases. This CDR3 is 13 amino acids long. The CDR3 nucleotides are TGTGCCAGCAGTGACTCAATAACAGATACGCAGTATTTT. Translated: CASSDSITDTQYF.

V usage is TRBV5-1 and J usage is TRBJ2-7, with TRBD2 identical over 7 bases. V lost 4 bases to trimming and J lost 3 bases; unmatched junction nucleotides: 13. The CDR3 totals 16 residues. Per the germline V gene, CDR1 is SGHRS and CDR2 is YFSETQ. The CDR3 nucleotides are TGCGCCAGCAGCCTCGACTCTAGCGGAGACCACTACGAGCAGTACTTC. Translated: CASSLDSSGDHYEQYF. Based on the CDR3 plus reference TRBV5-1 and TRBJ2-7, the full variable domain is KAGVTQTPRYLIKTRGQQVTLSCSPISGHRSVSWYQQTPGQGLQFLFEYFSETQRNKGNFPGRFSGRQFSNSRSEMNVSTLELGDSALYLCASSLDSSGDHYEQYFGPGTRLTVT.

This chain uses TRBV4-2 with TRBJ2-7; 15 nucleotides line up with TRBD2. This CDR3 comprises 19 residues. Germline-derived CDR1 and CDR2 are LGHNA and YNFKEQ. The trim removed 0 bases at V and 0 bases at J, leaving 6 bases unmatched. The CDR3 loop reads CASSQERTSGRAFSYEQYF. The CDR3 coding sequence is TGTGCCAGCAGCCAAGAACGGACTAGCGGGAGGGCCTTCTCCTACGAGCAGTACTTC.

The chain has TRBV2 and TRBJ2-1; TRBD1 aligns across 11 bases. The CDR3 has 17 amino acids. V dropped 7 bases and J dropped 4; count of bases not matched to a gene: 12. Per the germline V gene, CDR1 is SNHLY and CDR2 is FYNNEI. The CDR3 nucleotides read TGTGCCAGCAAGGAAAGGACAGGGGGCGCGGGTTACAATGAGCAGTTCTTC. It is translated as CASKERTGGAGYNEQFF.

The chain carries TRBV7-8 and TRBJ2-2, with 11 bases fitting TRBD2. J was trimmed by 7 bases and V by 1 base; bases with no gene match: 8. CDR3 length: 17 residues. Germline CDR1 is SGHVS and CDR2 is FQNEAQ. CDR3 sequence reads: CASSLVSTSGVIGELFF. Here the CDR3 DNA reads TGTGCCAGCAGCTTAGTTTCGACTAGCGGGGTGATCGGGGAGCTGTTTTTT.

The genes are TRBV19 and TRBJ2-7, with D possibly TRBD2 on 5 matching bases. Trimming took off 3 bases at V and 8 bases at J, with 14 bases between the two ends. The CDR3 spans 13 residues. The germline V gene encodes CDR1 LNHDA and CDR2 SQIVND (reference sequence). The DNA of the CDR3 is TGTGCCAGTAGTATGACCGCGGAGGAAAAGCAGTACTTC. Amino acid sequence: CASSMTAEEKQYF.

This clone was detected once. This chain uses TRBV7-9 with TRBJ1-5; TRBD1 agrees at 8 bases. This CDR3 is built from 14 residues. V lost 4 bases and J lost 3; bases outside the gene matches: 2. Germline V gene data show CDR1 as SEHNR and CDR2 as FQNEAQ (reference sequence). This CDR3 reads CASSWGQDNQPQHF. The CDR3 DNA sequence: TGTGCCAGCAGCTGGGGACAGGACAATCAGCCCCAGCATTTT.

The CDR3: CASSSSGTPNTEAFF. The CDR3 region has the DNA TGTGCCAGCAGCTCGTCCGGGACACCGAACACTGAAGCTTTCTTT. V is TRBV7-2 and J is TRBJ1-1; the D gene is possibly TRBD1 (6 bases). The CDR3 contains 15 residues. Germline loops: CDR1 SGHTA, CDR2 FQGNSA. Trimming took off 4 bases at V and 1 base at J, with 13 bases between the two ends. The variable domain in full, completed from reference TRBV7-2 and TRBJ1-1, reads GAGVSQSPSNKVTEKGKDVELRCDPISGHTALYWYRQSLGQGLEFLIYFQGNSAPDKSGLPSDRFSAERTGGSVSTLTIQRTQQEDSAVYLCASSSSGTPNTEAFFGQGTRLTVV.